This T cell receptor beta chain stems from a study of blood T cell repertoires in COVID-19. This clone was observed once. Trimming took 3 bases from V and 5 from J, leaving 11 bases between them. The CDR3 runs to 14 residues. CDR1 SGHRS and CDR2 YFSETQ come from the germline V gene. Generated by immunoSEQ multiplex PCR, the TCRdb table keeps only in-frame clones and is missing some. This table holds 250,000 to 350,000 clones, 88% found once. This TCR was sampled from a woman between 50 and 59 years old who had recovered from COVID-19. What was sequenced was PBMCs or T cells enriched from blood (not recorded which). V gene TRBV5-1 combines with J gene TRBJ2-2; TRBD2 might be the D (6 bases). The CDR3 DNA is TGCGCCAGCAGCTACGGGAGTGGGACCGGGGAGCTGTTTTTT. Translated: CASSYGSGTGELFF. The whole variable domain, remainder taken from reference TRBV5-1 and TRBJ2-2, is KAGVTQTPRYLIKTRGQQVTLSCSPISGHRSVSWYQQTPGQGLQFLFEYFSETQRNKGNFPGRFSGRQFSNSRSEMNVSTLELGDSALYLCASSYGSGTGELFFGEGSRLTVL.